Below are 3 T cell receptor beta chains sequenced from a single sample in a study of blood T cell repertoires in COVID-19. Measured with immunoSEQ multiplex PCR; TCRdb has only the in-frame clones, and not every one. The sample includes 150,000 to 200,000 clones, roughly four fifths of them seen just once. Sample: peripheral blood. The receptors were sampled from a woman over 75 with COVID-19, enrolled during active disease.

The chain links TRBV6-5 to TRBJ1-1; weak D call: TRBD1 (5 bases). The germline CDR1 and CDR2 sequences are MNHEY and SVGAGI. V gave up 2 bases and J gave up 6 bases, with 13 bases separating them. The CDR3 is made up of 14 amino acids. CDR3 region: CASSYRTITSEAFF. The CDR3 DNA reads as TGTGCCAGCAGTTACAGGACAATAACGTCTGAAGCTTTCTTT.

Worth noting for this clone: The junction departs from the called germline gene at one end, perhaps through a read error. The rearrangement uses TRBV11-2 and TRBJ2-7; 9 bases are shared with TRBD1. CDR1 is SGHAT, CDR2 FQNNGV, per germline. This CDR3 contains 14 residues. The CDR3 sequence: CASSLLNAGQGREF. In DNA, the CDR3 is TGTGCCAGCAGCTTGCTCAACGCGGGACAGGGACGAGAGTTC. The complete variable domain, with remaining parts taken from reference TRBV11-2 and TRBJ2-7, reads EAGVAQSPRYKIIEKRQSVAFWCNPISGHATLYWYQQILGQGPKLLIQFQNNGVVDDSQLPKDRFSAERLKGVDSTLKIQPAKLEDSAVYLCASSLLNAGQGREFGPGTRLTVT.

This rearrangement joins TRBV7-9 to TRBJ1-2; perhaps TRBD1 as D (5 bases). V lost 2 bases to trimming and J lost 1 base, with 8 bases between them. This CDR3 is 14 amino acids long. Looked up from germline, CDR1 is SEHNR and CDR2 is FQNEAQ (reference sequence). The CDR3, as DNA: TGTGCCAGCAGCTTATCCAGGGTTAACTATGGCTACACCTTC. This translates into CASSLSRVNYGYTF.